Listed here are 15 T cell receptor beta chains from one sample, sequenced in a study of cytomegalovirus exposure and HLA in healthy donors. PCR used 60 Vbeta primers and 13 Jbeta primers. This table comes from immunoSEQ multiplex PCR, and its TCRdb copy is limited to in-frame clones, with some not included. With 55,000 to 85,000 clones in the sample, the ten largest clones hold over 1.5%. The specimen was PBMCs. The receptors come from a woman in her 30s in good health and CMV-seronegative.

The chain links TRBV28 to TRBJ1-2; no reliable D call. This CDR3 has 13 amino acids. The germline CDR1 and CDR2 sequences are MDHEN and SYDVKM. Between the trimmed V and J ends, which lost 7 bases and 4 bases, there was a span of 13 bases. The DNA of the CDR3 is TGTGCCAGCACCCCGGCGGCCCCCTATGGCTACACCTTC. Its protein product is CASTPAAPYGYTF.

This rearrangement joins TRBV5-1 to TRBJ1-1; TRBD1 matches at 8 bases. V lost 2 bases to trimming and J lost 1 base; unmatched junction nucleotides: 4. The CDR3 runs to 15 residues. CDR1 is SGHRS and CDR2 is YFSETQ in the germline V gene. The CDR3 sequence is CASSFQGARNTEAFF. The CDR3 DNA follows: TGCGCCAGCAGCTTTCAGGGGGCGCGGAACACTGAAGCTTTCTTT.

The chain links TRBV6-6 to TRBJ2-3, with D possibly being TRBD2 (5 bases). V lost 8 bases, J lost 5 bases, and 8 bases lay in between. The CDR3 runs 11 residues. Germline assignment: CDR1 MNHNY and CDR2 SVGAGI (reference sequence). CDR3 nucleotide sequence: TGTGCCAGCCTACTAGGAGATACGCAGTATTTT. Its translation is CASLLGDTQYF.

V is TRBV27 and J is TRBJ2-7, with D perhaps matching TRBD2 (6 bases). CDR1 and CDR2 from the germline V gene are MNHEY and SMNVEV (reference sequence). The ends were cut back, 1 base at V and 1 base at J, with 11 bases in the middle. CDR3 size: 15 residues. The CDR3 DNA reads TGTGCCAGCAGTTTATGGGCGGGGTTATCCTACGAGCAGTACTTC. It is translated as CASSLWAGLSYEQYF.

The V and J genes are TRBV30 and TRBJ1-2; 7 positions match TRBD1. The CDR3 sequence is 12 residues long. CDR1 and CDR2 from the germline V gene are GTSNPN and SVGIG (reference sequence). V lost 4 bases and J lost 6; bases outside the gene matches: 5. The CDR3 protein is CAWKRDSHGYTF. CDR3 in DNA: TGTGCCTGGAAACGGGACAGTCATGGCTACACCTTC.

This rearrangement joins TRBV9 to TRBJ1-2, with TRBD1 matching over 8 bases. In germline, CDR1 is SGDLS, CDR2 YYNGEE. The CDR3 is 15 amino acids. The trim removed 3 bases at V and 6 bases at J, leaving 10 bases unmatched. CDR3 amino acids: CASSGPGQGINGYTF. As DNA, the CDR3 is TGTGCCAGCAGCGGGCCCGGACAGGGAATAAATGGCTACACCTTC.

The chain's CDR3 is CASSGPNYGYTF. CDR3 sequence (DNA): TGTGCCAGCTCAGGGCCTAACTATGGCTACACCTTC. This rearrangement joins TRBV9 to TRBJ1-2; D might be TRBD1 (5 bases). Between the trimmed V and J ends, which lost 7 bases and 0 bases, there was a span of 7 bases. This CDR3 has 12 residues. Germline V gives CDR1 SGDLS, CDR2 YYNGEE.

The rearrangement uses TRBV9 and TRBJ1-3; the D is unclear. V lost 0 bases and J lost 0, with 10 bases in between. The CDR3 is 16 amino acids. The germline V gene encodes CDR1 SGDLS and CDR2 YYNGEE. Here the CDR3 reads CASSVGGRSSGNTIYF. CDR3 DNA sequence: TGTGCCAGCAGCGTAGGAGGTCGTAGCTCTGGAAACACCATATATTTT.

The chain employs TRBV5-1 and TRBJ1-1; D is undetermined. The germline gives CDR1 SGHRS, CDR2 YFSETQ. Trimming cost V 0 bases and J 5 bases, with 11 bases left between them. The CDR3 covers 14 residues. CDR3 sequence (DNA): TGCGCCAGCAGCTTGGACCCGGCGGGGACTGAAGCTTTCTTT. Its translation is CASSLDPAGTEAFF.

The genes are TRBV11-2 and TRBJ1-1, with D perhaps TRBD1 (6 bases). CDR1 is SGHAT, CDR2 FQNNGV, per germline. There are 15 residues in the CDR3. The V end lost 1 base, the J end lost 3 bases, and 12 bases lay between the germline ends. The CDR3 DNA sequence: TGTGCCAGCAGCTTAGCCAAGACAGGAGACACTGAAGCTTTCTTT. Its translation: CASSLAKTGDTEAFF.

The J gene is TRBJ2-1, the V gene TRBV13, with 7 bases identical to TRBD1. This CDR3 contains 14 residues. The J segment lost 3 bases and the V segment lost 3 bases, leaving 2 bases of the junction unmatched. Germline V gene lookup returns CDR1 PRHDT and CDR2 FYEKMQ (reference sequence). The CDR3, as DNA: TGTGCCAGCAGCTTGACAGGGTTCTACAATGAGCAGTTCTTC. Protein product: CASSLTGFYNEQFF.

The chain has TRBV28 and TRBJ1-6; 11 bases line up with TRBD1. The CDR3 loop spans 13 amino acids. After removal of 10 bases from V and 10 bases from J, the junction contained 6 bases not matched to a gene. CDR1 is MDHEN, CDR2 SYDVKM, per germline. CDR3 coding DNA: TGTGCCATTCCCGGGACAGGGGGATCACCCCTCCACTTT. Amino acids: CAIPGTGGSPLHF.

The rearrangement joins TRBV5-1 to TRBJ2-7; possible D gene TRBD1, 6 bases. CDR1 and CDR2 (germline): SGHRS, YFSETQ. The CDR3 runs to 15 residues. V was clipped by 5 bases and J by 2 bases, with 17 bases between them. CDR3: CASRELAGVPYEQYF. CDR3 sequence (DNA): TGCGCCAGCAGGGAACTGGCAGGGGTCCCCTACGAGCAGTACTTC.

The gene calls are TRBV4-1 and TRBJ1-1; weak D call: TRBD1 (5 bases). V shed 0 bases and J shed 4 bases, with 15 bases lying between them. There are 16 residues in the CDR3. Germline V gives CDR1 MGHRA, CDR2 YSYEKL. Here the CDR3 reads CASSQEGRTWGTEAFF. In DNA form, the CDR3 reads TGCGCCAGCAGCCAAGAGGGGCGGACATGGGGCACTGAAGCTTTCTTT.

The chain couples TRBV18 to TRBJ1-1; 7 nucleotides line up with TRBD1. This CDR3 is built from 15 residues. The V segment lost 5 bases and the J segment 1 base; nucleotides outside the gene matches: 7. CDR1 is KGHSH, CDR2 LQKENI, per germline. In DNA form, the CDR3 reads TGTGCCAGCTCAGGGAAGGGACAGTGGAACACTGAAGCTTTCTTT. This sequence encodes CASSGKGQWNTEAFF.